These T cell receptor beta chains were read from a single sample in a study of post-analysis software for immune sequencing data. TCRdb re-derived calls from the PCR reads in MiXCR, one entry per CDR3 protein. The table records about 770,000 distinct CDR3 sequences, 35% to 55% of them present only once. The sequenced material came from blood. These receptors were obtained from a girl under 18 with multiple sclerosis. The CDR3 runs from the conserved cysteine through the conserved F or W. Each record gives: D gene, V gene, CDR3 protein. The D gene is left open where the match is weak.

>-|TRBV20-1
CSASSAANTEAFF
>-|TRBV11-2
CASSLDSAGEGYEQYF
>TRBD2|TRBV5-1
CASSLAEEGMTSGPSYEQYF
>-|TRBV2
CASRTNFASYEQYF
>TRBD2|TRBV7-2
CASSLEIAGVGETQYF
>TRBD1|TRBV12-3/TRBV12-4
CASSFSTGDHGYTF
>-|TRBV25-1
CASRGQGRGGYGYTF
>-|TRBV9
CASSSFNEQFF
>-|TRBV29-1
CSVWDIREQYF
>-|TRBV6-6
CACSYSTAYEQYF
>TRBD1|TRBV20-1
CSARDGQGARKTETQYF
>-|TRBV7-9
CASSRGPVKGYGYTF
>-|TRBV6-5
CASSYSGSVKAFF
>-|TRBV7-9
CASRDSRKSGEQYF
>TRBD1|TRBV29-1
CSVQDRDPQYF
>TRBD2|TRBV2
CASRERLAGDLDEQFF
>-|TRBV7-2
CASSFSGRLNQPQHF
>TRBD2|TRBV6-5
CASTSGGWETQYF
>-|TRBV5-1
CASSFEGPYNEQFF
>-|TRBV12-3/TRBV12-4
CASSQDSFLQAFF
>-|TRBV3-1
CGTTTGGRGVQPQHF
>-|TRBV15
CVTSRVSPLETQYF
>-|TRBV6-5
CASSRTGTSNYGYTF
>-|TRBV29-1
CSVEDSSRGNTGELFF
>TRBD1|TRBV6-2/TRBV6-3
CASSYYRGLQPQHF
>TRBD2|TRBV27
CASSSVSGSGSYNEQFF
>-|TRBV12-3/TRBV12-4
CASSPGGWGYTF
>-|TRBV27
CASRQGNGYTF
>TRBD1|TRBV5-1
CASSVPTGGRETQYF
>TRBD1|TRBV4-1
CASQGGNTEAFF
>-|TRBV7-2
CASSPYVGTASYNEQFF
>-|TRBV28
CATQAGQGETQYF